What follows is one T cell receptor beta chain and its context. These data are taken from a study of blood T cell repertoires in COVID-19. About the research overall: Spain, Italy and the United States supplied samples that represented acute and convalescent COVID-19. Sources were T cells, B-cell-depleted T cells, or PBMCs; the material itself was cDNA or gDNA.

Authors' data handling: Quantification of nucleated cells was approximated via reference gene primer amplification. Repertoires were generated with immunoSEQ multiplex PCR, while TCRdb's copy carries only in-frame clones and drops some. The DNA was the basis for D and trimming; V, J and clone size are from that table. The sample consists of 130,000 to 150,000 clones, about four fifths of them appearing once. The clonotype originates from a man between 65 and 80 years old who had recovered from COVID-19. Sequencing was performed on peripheral blood.

The CDR3 region has the DNA TGTGCCAGCAGCAGGGGTGTTTTGGAGCAGTTCTTC. Translation gives CASSRGVLEQFF. V usage is TRBV3-1 (or the pseudogene TRBV3-2) and J usage is TRBJ2-1; D perhaps matches TRBD1 (5 bases). Trimming cost V 5 bases and J 10 bases, with 12 bases left between them. This CDR3 is built from 12 residues. Germline CDR1 reads LGHDT; CDR2 reads YNNKEL (reference sequence).